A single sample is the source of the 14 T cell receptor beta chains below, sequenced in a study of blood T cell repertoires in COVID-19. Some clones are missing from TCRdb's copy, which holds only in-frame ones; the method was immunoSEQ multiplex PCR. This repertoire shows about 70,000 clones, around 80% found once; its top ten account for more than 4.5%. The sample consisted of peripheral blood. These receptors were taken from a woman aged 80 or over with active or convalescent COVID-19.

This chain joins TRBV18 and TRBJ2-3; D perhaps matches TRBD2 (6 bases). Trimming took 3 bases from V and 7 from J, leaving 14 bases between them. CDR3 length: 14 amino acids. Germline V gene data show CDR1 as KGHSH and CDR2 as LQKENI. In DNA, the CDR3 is TGTGCCAGCTCACCGGGAACTAGCCTTAATACGCAGTATTTT. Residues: CASSPGTSLNTQYF.

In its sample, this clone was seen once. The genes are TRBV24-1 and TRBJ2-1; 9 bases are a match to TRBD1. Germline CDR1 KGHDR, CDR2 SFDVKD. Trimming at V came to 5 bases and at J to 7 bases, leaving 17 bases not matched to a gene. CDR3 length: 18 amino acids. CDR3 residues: CATSGPQKGGQGLNEQFF. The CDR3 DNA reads TGTGCCACCAGTGGTCCCCAAAAGGGGGGACAGGGATTGAATGAGCAGTTCTTC.

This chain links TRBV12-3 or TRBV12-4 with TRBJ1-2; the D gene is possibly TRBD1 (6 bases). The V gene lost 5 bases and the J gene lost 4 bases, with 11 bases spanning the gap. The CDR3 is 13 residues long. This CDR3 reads CASSPRQVYGYTF. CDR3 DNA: TGTGCCAGCAGTCCAAGACAGGTCTATGGCTACACCTTC.

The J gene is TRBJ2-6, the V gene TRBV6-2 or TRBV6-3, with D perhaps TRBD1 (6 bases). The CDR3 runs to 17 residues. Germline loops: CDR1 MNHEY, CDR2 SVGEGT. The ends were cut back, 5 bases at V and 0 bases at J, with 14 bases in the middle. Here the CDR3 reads CASSKQGQSSGANVLTF. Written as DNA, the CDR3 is TGTGCCAGCAGTAAACAGGGTCAGAGCTCTGGGGCCAACGTCCTGACTTTC.

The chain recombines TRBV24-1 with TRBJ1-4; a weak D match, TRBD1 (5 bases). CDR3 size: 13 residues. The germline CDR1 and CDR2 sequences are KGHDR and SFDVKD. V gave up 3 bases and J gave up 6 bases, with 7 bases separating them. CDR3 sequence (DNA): TGTGCCACCAGTGATGCAGGGTATGAAAAACTGTTTTTT. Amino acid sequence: CATSDAGYEKLFF.

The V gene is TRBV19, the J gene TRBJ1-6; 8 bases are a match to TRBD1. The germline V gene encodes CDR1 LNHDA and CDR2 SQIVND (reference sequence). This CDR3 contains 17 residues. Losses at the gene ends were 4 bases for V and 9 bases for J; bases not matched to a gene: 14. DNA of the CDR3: TGTGCCAGTAGTACAAGCACCCGGACAGGGTCTACTTCACCCCTCCACTTT. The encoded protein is CASSTSTRTGSTSPLHF.

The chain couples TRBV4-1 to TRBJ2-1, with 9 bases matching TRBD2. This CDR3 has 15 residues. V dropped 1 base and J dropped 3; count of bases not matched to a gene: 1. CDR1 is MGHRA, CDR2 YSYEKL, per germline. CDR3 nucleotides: TGCGCCAGCAGCCAAGCTAGCGGGGACTACAATGAGCAGTTCTTC. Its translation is CASSQASGDYNEQFF.

This CDR3 is CASSPRGGGAYEQYF. CDR3 DNA: TGTGCCAGCAGCCCCAGAGGGGGAGGGGCCTACGAGCAGTACTTC. The chain recombines TRBV3-1 (or the pseudogene TRBV3-2) with TRBJ2-7; a weak D match, TRBD2 (7 bases). The V end was cut by 4 bases, the J end by 2 bases, with 15 bases between. From germline, CDR1 is LGHDT and CDR2 YNNKEL (reference sequence). This CDR3 contains 15 residues.

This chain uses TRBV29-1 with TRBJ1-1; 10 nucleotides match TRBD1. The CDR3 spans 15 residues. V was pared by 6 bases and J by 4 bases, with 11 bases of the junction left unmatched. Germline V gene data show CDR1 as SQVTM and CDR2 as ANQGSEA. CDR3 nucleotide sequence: TGCAGCGTCCACGGGACCCGGGACAGGGGCACTGAAGCTTTCTTT. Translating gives CSVHGTRDRGTEAFF.

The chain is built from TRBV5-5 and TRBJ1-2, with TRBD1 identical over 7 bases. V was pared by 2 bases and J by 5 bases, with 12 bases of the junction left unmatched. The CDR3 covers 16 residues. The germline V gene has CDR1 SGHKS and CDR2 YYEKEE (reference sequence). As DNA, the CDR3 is TGTGCCAGCAGCTTAGCGACAGGGTATAGTGAGTATGGCTACACCTTC. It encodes CASSLATGYSEYGYTF. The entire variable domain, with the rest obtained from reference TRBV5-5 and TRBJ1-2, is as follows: DAGVTQSPTHLIKTRGQQVTLRCSPISGHKSVSWYQQVLGQGPQFIFQYYEKEERGRGNFPDRFSARQFPNYSSELNVNALLLGDSALYLCASSLATGYSEYGYTFGSGTRLTVV.

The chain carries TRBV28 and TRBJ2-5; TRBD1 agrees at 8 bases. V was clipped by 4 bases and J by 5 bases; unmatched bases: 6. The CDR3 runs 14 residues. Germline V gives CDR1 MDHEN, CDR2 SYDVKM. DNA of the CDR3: TGTGCCAGCAGTTCGACAGACAGGGGTGAGACCCAGTACTTC. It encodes CASSSTDRGETQYF.

This CDR3 reads CAWSVSLGQGAVKEQYF. The DNA for the CDR3 is TGTGCCTGGAGTGTATCGCTCGGCCAGGGGGCTGTTAAGGAGCAGTACTTC. The chain couples TRBV30 to TRBJ2-7, with 8 bases lining up with TRBD1. The CDR3 runs to 17 residues. Germline values: CDR1 GTSNPN, CDR2 SVGIG (reference sequence). V lost 0 bases and J lost 7; bases outside the gene matches: 17.

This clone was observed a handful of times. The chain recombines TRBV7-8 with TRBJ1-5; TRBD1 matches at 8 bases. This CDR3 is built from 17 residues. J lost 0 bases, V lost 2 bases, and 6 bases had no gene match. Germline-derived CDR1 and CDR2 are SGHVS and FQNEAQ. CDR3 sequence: CASSLRQGIYSNQPQHF. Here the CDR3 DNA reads TGTGCCAGCAGCTTAAGACAGGGGATTTATAGCAATCAGCCCCAGCATTTT.

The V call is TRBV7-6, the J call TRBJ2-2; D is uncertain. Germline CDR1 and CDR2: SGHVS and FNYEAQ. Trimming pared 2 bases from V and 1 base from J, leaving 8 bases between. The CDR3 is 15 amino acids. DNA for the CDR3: TGTGCCAGCAGCTTATCGGGTCAGAACACCGGGGAGCTGTTTTTT. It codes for CASSLSGQNTGELFF.